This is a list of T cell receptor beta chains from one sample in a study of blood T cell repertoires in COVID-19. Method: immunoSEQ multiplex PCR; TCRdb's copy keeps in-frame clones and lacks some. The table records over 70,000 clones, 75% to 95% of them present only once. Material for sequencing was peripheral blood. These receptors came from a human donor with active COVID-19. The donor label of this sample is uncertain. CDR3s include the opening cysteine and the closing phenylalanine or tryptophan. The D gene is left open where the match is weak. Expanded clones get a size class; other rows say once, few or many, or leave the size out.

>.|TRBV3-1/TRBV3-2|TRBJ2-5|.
CASSQEASLQTQYF
TGTGCCAGCAGCCAAGAAGCTAGCCTTCAGACCCAGTACTTC
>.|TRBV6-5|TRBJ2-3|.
CASSSGGQGKDTQYF
TGTGCCAGCTCCTCCGGAGGGCAGGGCAAGGATACGCAGTATTTT
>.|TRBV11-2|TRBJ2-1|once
CASSLSAFSSYNEQFF
TGTGCCAGCAGCTTAAGTGCTTTTAGCTCCTACAATGAGCAGTTCTTC
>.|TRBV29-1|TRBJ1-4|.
CSVSREEKLFF
TGCAGCGTATCCCGAGAGGAAAAACTGTTTTTT
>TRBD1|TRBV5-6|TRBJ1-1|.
CASSFSGQGRAFF
TGTGCCAGCAGCTTTTCGGGACAGGGGCGAGCTTTCTTT
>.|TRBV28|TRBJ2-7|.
CASSFGAYEQYF
TGTGCCAGCAGTTTTGGAGCCTACGAGCAGTACTTC
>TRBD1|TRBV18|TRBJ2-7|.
CASSPPSGGSYEQYF
TGTGCCAGCTCACCACCGTCAGGGGGATCCTACGAGCAGTACTTC
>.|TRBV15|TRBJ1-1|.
CATTGVNTEAFF
TGTGCCACCACCGGTGTGAACACTGAAGCTTTCTTT
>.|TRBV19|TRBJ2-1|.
CASSLGGASYNEQFF
TGTGCCAGTAGTTTAGGTGGGGCTTCCTACAATGAGCAGTTCTTC
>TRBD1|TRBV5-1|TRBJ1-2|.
CASSSGQANYGYTF
TGCGCCAGCAGCTCGGGACAGGCAAACTATGGCTACACCTTC
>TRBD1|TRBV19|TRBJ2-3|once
CASSMDRGLPTDTQYF
TGTGCCAGTAGTATGGACAGGGGGCTTCCCACAGATACGCAGTATTTT
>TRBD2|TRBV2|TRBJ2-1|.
CASIWDYPGNNEQFF
TGTGCCAGCATCTGGGACTACCCCGGCAACAATGAGCAGTTCTTC
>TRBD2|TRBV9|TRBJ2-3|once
CASSVAGGADTQYF
TGTGCCAGCAGCGTAGCGGGGGGGGCAGATACGCAGTATTTT
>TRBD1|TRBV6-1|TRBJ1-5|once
CASSDANRGRGNQPQHF
TGTGCCAGCAGTGACGCCAACAGGGGTCGAGGCAATCAGCCCCAGCATTTT
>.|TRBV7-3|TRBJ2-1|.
CASSLGDNEQFF
TGTGCCAGCAGCCTCGGGGACAATGAGCAGTTCTTC
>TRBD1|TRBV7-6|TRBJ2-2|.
CASSPTGGEPGELFF
TGTGCCAGCAGCCCAACAGGGGGCGAGCCCGGGGAGCTGTTTTTT
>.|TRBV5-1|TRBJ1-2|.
CASTPNEGYYGYTF
TGCGCCAGCACCCCCAACGAGGGATACTATGGCTACACCTTC
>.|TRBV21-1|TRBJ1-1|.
CASSQRQSRAFF
TGTGCCAGCAGCCAAAGACAGTCTAGGGCTTTCTTT
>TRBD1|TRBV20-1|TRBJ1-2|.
CSARVDRGQVF
TGCAGTGCTAGGGTCGACAGGGGGCAAGTTTTC
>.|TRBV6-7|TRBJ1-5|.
CASSYLPQGRDF
TGTGCCAGCAGTTACTTACCCCAGGGAAGGGATTTT
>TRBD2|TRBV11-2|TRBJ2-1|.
CASSLDHGGGAGEQFF
TGTGCCAGCAGCTTAGATCACGGCGGGGGGGCGGGTGAGCAGTTCTTC
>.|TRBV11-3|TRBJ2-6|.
CASSQGTPSGANVLTF
TGTGCCAGCAGCCAAGGGACACCCTCTGGGGCCAACGTCCTGACTTTC
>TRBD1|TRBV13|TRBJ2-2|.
CASSLWDRDTGELFF
TGTGCCAGCAGCTTATGGGACAGGGACACCGGGGAGCTGTTTTTT
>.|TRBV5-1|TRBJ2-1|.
CASSLFGGSYNEQFF
TGCGCCAGCAGCTTGTTCGGGGGTTCCTACAATGAGCAGTTCTTC
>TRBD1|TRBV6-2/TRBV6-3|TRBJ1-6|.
CASSDRAPYNSPLHF
TGTGCCAGCAGTGACAGGGCCCCCTATAATTCACCCCTCCACTTT
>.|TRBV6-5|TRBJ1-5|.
CASSLDQPQHF
TGTGCCAGCAGCTTAGATCAGCCCCAGCATTTT
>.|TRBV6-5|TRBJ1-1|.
CASPMEADTEAFF
TGTGCCAGCCCCATGGAGGCGGACACTGAAGCTTTCTTT
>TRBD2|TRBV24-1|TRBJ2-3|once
CATSDLPSGGAQFGTDTQYF
TGTGCCACCAGTGATTTGCCCAGCGGGGGGGCCCAGTTTGGGACAGATACGCAGTATTTT
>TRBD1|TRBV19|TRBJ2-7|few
CASSIGQGDHEQHF
TGTGCCAGTAGTATTGGACAGGGGGACCACGAGCAGCACTTC
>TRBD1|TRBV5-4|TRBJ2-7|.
CASSPGQGAYEQYF
TGTGCCAGCAGCCCCGGACAGGGGGCCTACGAGCAGTACTTC
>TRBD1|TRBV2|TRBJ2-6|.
CASSRKTGAGANVLTF
TGTGCCAGTTCGCGAAAAACAGGGGCTGGGGCCAACGTCCTGACTTTC
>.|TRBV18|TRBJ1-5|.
CASSPRGGENQPQHF
TGTGCCAGCTCACCAAGGGGGGGGGAAAATCAGCCCCAGCATTTT
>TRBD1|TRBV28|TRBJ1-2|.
CASSLVAGGLSNYGYTF
TGTGCCAGCAGTTTAGTGGCAGGGGGACTGTCTAACTATGGCTACACCTTC
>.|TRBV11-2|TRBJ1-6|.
CASSTRQRSSSYNSPLHF
TGTGCCAGCAGCACGAGACAGAGAAGTAGCTCCTATAATTCACCCCTCCACTTT
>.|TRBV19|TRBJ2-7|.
CASSMDGHSYEQYF
TGTGCCAGTAGTATGGACGGACACTCCTACGAGCAGTACTTC
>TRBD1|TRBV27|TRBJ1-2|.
CASTQGAMGGTF
TGTGCCAGCACCCAGGGGGCCATGGGGGGCACCTTC
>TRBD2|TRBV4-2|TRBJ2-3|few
CASSSVSGGRTDTQYF
TGTGCCAGCAGCTCCGTTAGCGGGGGCCGCACAGATACGCAGTATTTT
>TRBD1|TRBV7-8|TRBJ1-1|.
CASSPPDRDTEAFF
TGTGCCAGCAGCCCCCCCGACAGGGACACTGAAGCTTTCTTT
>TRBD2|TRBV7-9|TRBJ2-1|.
CASSLAGGPNEQFF
TGTGCCAGCAGCTTGGCGGGGGGGCCCAATGAGCAGTTCTTC
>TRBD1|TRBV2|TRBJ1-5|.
CASSRRQGAYQPQHF
TGTGCCAGCAGTAGAAGACAGGGGGCGTATCAGCCCCAGCATTTT
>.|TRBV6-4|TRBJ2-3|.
CASSEGETDTQYF
TGTGCCAGCAGTGAGGGAGAAACAGATACGCAGTATTTT
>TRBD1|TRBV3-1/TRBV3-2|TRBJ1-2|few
CASSLGGFGYTF
TGTGCCAGCAGCCTAGGGGGCTTTGGCTACACCTTC
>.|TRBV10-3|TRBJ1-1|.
CAISESGQVNTEAFF
TGTGCCATCAGTGAGTCTGGGCAGGTGAACACTGAAGCTTTCTTT